The TCR beta chain under discussion was sequenced for a study of T cell responses to AZD1222 COVID-19 vaccine. About the study: Second doses that came at about 4 or about 12 weeks were put together.

Details on this clone: Its antigen is not identified.

General study points: Mostly white British, mostly female donors; authors suggested clonal diversity may be underestimated. Repertoires were sampled only after the peak T cell response. Spike was spanned by vaccine-associated CD4 TCRs, which were dominant at 160-218 and 743-854.

The CDR3 has 12 amino acids. Repertoires were generated with immunoSEQ multiplex PCR, while TCRdb's copy carries only in-frame clones and drops some. The sample has around 140,000 clones, approximately 91% seen once; the top ten hold 1.5% to 2%. The material sequenced was peripheral blood, taken on day 0 of AZD1222 vaccination. This TCR derives from an adult in good health. The genes are TRBV21-1 and TRBJ1-2; the D call TRBD1 from the table was never checked on the DNA. TRBV21-1 is flagged as a pseudogene. CDR3 bases: TGTGCCAGCAGCAAAGTATTTAGGTGGGCCTACTTC. Translated: CASSKVFRWAYF.